This is a list of T cell receptor beta chains from one sample in a study of identical twins. One entry per CDR3 protein, called by TCRdb with MiXCR from the 5' RACE reads. The sample consists of 600,000 to 700,000 distinct CDR3 sequences, around 20% of them appearing once. This sample was also put to use in a study of T cells expressing NK-cell markers.

Sequencing input: PBMCs. Source of these receptors: a woman under 30 in good health. Each CDR3 is given without its conserved first and last residue.

j_gene	v_gene	CDR3aa
TRBJ2-7	TRBV10-3	AVRDRDHEQY
TRBJ2-7	TRBV10-3	ATGPASYEQY
TRBJ2-7	TRBV6-5	ASGEGAYEQY
TRBJ2-7	TRBV25-1	ASSEWGRDEQY
TRBJ2-3	TRBV20-1	SPRRVESDTQY
TRBJ2-5	TRBV3-1	ASSRPSTDTYQETQY
TRBJ2-7	TRBV20-1	SAFGDAYEQY
TRBJ2-3	TRBV12-3/TRBV12-4	ASRVLGTQY
TRBJ2-7	TRBV12-3/TRBV12-4	ASSSQWGEQY
TRBJ2-5	TRBV9	ASSVVERGGPGTQY
TRBJ1-4	TRBV20-1	SASDSGASEKLF
TRBJ2-7	TRBV7-9	ASSLEREAYEQY
TRBJ2-1	TRBV20-1	SASPLAGLSYNEQF
TRBJ2-5	TRBV20-1	SASIVAGGPRETQY
TRBJ2-5	TRBV7-2	ASSPQVGGNPETQY
TRBJ2-3	TRBV20-1	SARFGRGASADTQY